The clone carrying this TCR beta chain occurred once. Its antigen is unknown. The sample comes from a study of T cell responses to AZD1222 COVID-19 vaccine. Between the trimmed V and J ends, which lost 3 bases and 8 bases, there was a span of 12 bases. CDR1 and CDR2 (germline): KGHDR, SFDVKD. CDR3 size: 13 residues. Study-wide results and limits: Only after the peak T cell response were repertoires sampled.

Profiling relied on immunoSEQ multiplex PCR, and the TCRdb table lists in-frame clones only, not all of them. This table has about 120,000 clones, 80% to 90% appearing once. The TCR was taken from an adult in good health. This rearrangement joins TRBV24-1 to TRBJ1-2; no clear D gene. Sequencing used peripheral blood, obtained on day 0 of AZD1222 vaccination. The CDR3 bases are TGTGCCACCAGTGATCTCCCTCGACGGGGCTACACCTTC. Residues: CATSDLPRRGYTF.